The 30 T cell receptor beta chains given below trace back to one sample, sequenced in a study of cytomegalovirus exposure and HLA in healthy donors. PCR used 60 Vbeta primers and 13 Jbeta primers. Libraries were prepared by immunoSEQ multiplex PCR; TCRdb keeps only in-frame clonotypes and omits some of them. This repertoire shows about 120,000 clones, approximately 80% found once; its top ten account for around 12%. Source material: PBMCs. All receptors derive from a woman in her thirties or forties in good health and CMV-seropositive.

The chain recombines TRBV5-6 with TRBJ2-7, with D uncertain. V was trimmed by 0 bases and J by 4 bases, leaving 5 bases between them. The CDR3 loop spans 12 amino acids. Germline V gene sequence: CDR1 SGHDT, CDR2 YYEEEE. In DNA form, the CDR3 reads TGTGCCAGCAGCTTGGTCCAGTACGAGCAGTACTTC. This gives the protein CASSLVQYEQYF.

On this clone: Other nucleotide sequences in the sample specify the same CDR3. V usage is TRBV29-1 and J usage is TRBJ1-3, with a weak D call TRBD1 (5 bases). Germline values: CDR1 SQVTM, CDR2 ANQGSEA. V shed 6 bases and J shed 1 base, with 7 bases lying between them. This CDR3 is built from 12 residues. In DNA form, the CDR3 reads TGCAGCGTCAGGACATCTGGAAACACCATATATTTT. Residues: CSVRTSGNTIYF.

This clone came up a few times. The genes are TRBV2 and TRBJ1-6; tentatively, D is TRBD1 (5 bases). Germline V gene sequence: CDR1 SNHLY, CDR2 FYNNEI. Deletions cut 6 bases from V and 9 bases from J, with 15 bases between. This CDR3 is built from 14 residues. CDR3 sequence (DNA): TGTGCCAGCAGGGGGACGCTTAGCGGTTCACCCCTCCACTTT. Its translation: CASRGTLSGSPLHF. The entire variable domain, with the rest obtained from reference TRBV2 and TRBJ1-6, is as follows: EPEVTQTPSHQVTQMGQEVILRCVPISNHLYFYWYRQILGQKVEFLVSFYNNEISEKSEIFDDQFSVERPDGSNFTLKIRSTKLEDSAMYFCASRGTLSGSPLHFGNGTRLTVT.

V and J are TRBV27 and TRBJ2-7; 9 bases align to TRBD1. Germline V gives CDR1 MNHEY, CDR2 SMNVEV (reference sequence). The length of the CDR3 is 14 residues. With 5 bases clipped from V and 4 bases from J, the junction kept 6 bases outside the gene matches. CDR3 protein: CASSIRTGDYEQYF. DNA of the CDR3: TGTGCCAGCAGTATCCGGACAGGGGATTACGAGCAGTACTTC.

This clone has a count of ten or more. The rearrangement uses TRBV18 and TRBJ1-1; D is ambiguous. The germline CDR1 and CDR2 sequences are KGHSH and LQKENI. The V gene lost 3 bases and the J gene lost 2 bases, with 10 bases spanning the gap. The CDR3 contains 14 residues. The CDR3 loop is CASSPTSPNTEAFF. The CDR3 DNA follows: TGTGCCAGCTCACCGACTTCACCTAACACTGAAGCTTTCTTT. The full variable domain, in which reference TRBV18 and TRBJ1-1 provide the parts outside the CDR3, is NAGVMQNPRHLVRRRGQEARLRCSPMKGHSHVYWYRQLPEEGLKFMVYLQKENIIDESGMPKERFSAEFPKEGPSILRIQQVVRGDSAAYFCASSPTSPNTEAFFGQGTRLTVV.

The chain uses TRBV30 and TRBJ1-6; TRBD1 agrees at 8 bases. CDR3 length: 15 residues. From germline, CDR1 is GTSNPN and CDR2 SVGIG (reference sequence). Trimming removed 0 bases from V and 8 bases from J; junction bases left unmatched: 6. The CDR3 DNA sequence: TGTGCCTGGAGTGTACGCGGACAGGGCGATTCACCCCTCCACTTT. Translating it yields CAWSVRGQGDSPLHF.

The CDR3 coding sequence is TGTGCCAGCAGCCGAATGGACAGGACTCGGGGTGAAAAACTGTTTTTT. Protein sequence: CASSRMDRTRGEKLFF. This rearrangement joins TRBV28 to TRBJ1-4; TRBD1 matches at 7 bases. V was pared by 6 bases and J by 7 bases, with 14 bases of the junction left unmatched. This CDR3 is 16 amino acids long. Per the germline V gene, CDR1 is MDHEN and CDR2 is SYDVKM.

This chain connects TRBV6-5 to TRBJ1-4; D remains ambiguous. The CDR3 is 15 residues long. The V end lost 6 bases, the J end lost 5 bases, and 16 bases lay between the germline ends. Germline loops: CDR1 MNHEY, CDR2 SVGAGI. This CDR3 reads CASSTSWSTNEKLFF. The CDR3 DNA is TGTGCCAGCAGCACCTCATGGAGTACGAATGAAAAACTGTTTTTT.

This clone was seen a handful of times. This chain uses TRBV6-5 with TRBJ1-5, with D possibly TRBD1 on 6 matching bases. Trimming removed 8 bases from V and 6 bases from J, with 14 bases in between. This CDR3 is 13 amino acids long. Germline CDR1 and CDR2: MNHEY and SVGAGI. DNA for the CDR3: TGTGCCAGCTTTCCAGGGGATGGTCAGCCCCAGCATTTT. Translation gives CASFPGDGQPQHF.

The rearrangement joins TRBV6-6 to TRBJ1-3; no definite D call. CDR1 is MNHNY and CDR2 is SVGAGI in the germline V gene (reference sequence). Trimming cost V 2 bases and J 2 bases, with 10 bases left between them. The CDR3 is made up of 15 amino acids. CDR3 region: CASSYDSEAGNTIYF. As DNA, the CDR3 is TGTGCCAGCAGTTACGATAGCGAGGCTGGAAACACCATATATTTT.

V gene TRBV6-5 combines with J gene TRBJ2-7; TRBD1 matches 7 bases. V gave up 7 bases and J gave up 3 bases; unmatched junction bases: 6. Germline loops: CDR1 MNHEY, CDR2 SVGAGI. The CDR3 consists of 13 residues. The CDR3 nucleotides read TGTGCCAGCACACCACCAGGGGGCTACGAGCAGTACTTC. The encoded protein is CASTPPGGYEQYF.

The chain employs TRBV30 and TRBJ1-4, with D possibly being TRBD1 (6 bases). Trimming removed 0 bases from V and 4 bases from J, with 9 bases in between. From germline, CDR1 is GTSNPN and CDR2 SVGIG (reference sequence). The CDR3 sequence is 14 residues long. The CDR3, as DNA: TGTGCCTGGAGTGTAGGGGGAAGTAATGAAAAACTGTTTTTT. Translation gives CAWSVGGSNEKLFF.

The chain couples TRBV30 to TRBJ2-6; 11 bases agree with TRBD1. The CDR3 totals 18 residues. V was pared by 2 bases and J by 3 bases, with 9 bases of the junction left unmatched. Germline-derived CDR1 and CDR2 are GTSNPN and SVGIG (reference sequence). CDR3 loop: CAWSTLWTGGSGANVLTF. CDR3 bases: TGTGCCTGGAGTACTCTATGGACAGGGGGCAGTGGGGCCAACGTCCTGACTTTC.

J is TRBJ2-7 and V is TRBV6-1; tentative D call: TRBD1 (5 bases). CDR1 MNHNS and CDR2 SASEGT come from the germline V gene. V lost 1 base and J 4 bases, leaving 14 bases between the germline ends. This CDR3 has 15 amino acids. The chain's CDR3 is CASSEGGAIEYEQYF. CDR3 DNA sequence: TGTGCCAGCAGTGAAGGTGGGGCTATTGAGTACGAGCAGTACTTC.

The CDR3 sequence: CASSEGLAGGPADTQYF. In DNA, the CDR3 is TGTGCCAGCAGTGAGGGACTAGCGGGGGGCCCCGCAGATACGCAGTATTTT. The rearrangement links TRBV5-6 to TRBJ2-3; 15 nucleotides match TRBD2. Germline-derived CDR1 and CDR2 are SGHDT and YYEEEE. This CDR3 is 17 amino acids long. Trimming cost V 5 bases and J 4 bases; bases outside gene matches: 8.

A note on this clone: Different DNA sequences within this sample yield the same CDR3. This chain uses TRBV29-1 with TRBJ1-1; no definite D call. This CDR3 comprises 11 residues. Trimming removed 5 bases at V and 0 bases at J, with 4 bases between. The germline CDR1 and CDR2 sequences are SQVTM and ANQGSEA. The CDR3 nucleotides read TGCAGCGTTCGGGTGAACACTGAAGCTTTCTTT. Its protein is CSVRVNTEAFF.

V is TRBV6-6 and J is TRBJ2-2; the D gene is possibly TRBD1 (5 bases). V lost 8 bases and J lost 6, with 7 bases in between. Germline V gene lookup returns CDR1 MNHNY and CDR2 SVGAGI (reference sequence). This CDR3 has 11 residues. Written as DNA, the CDR3 is TGTGCCAGCGGGGCCCCCGGGGAGCTGTTTTTT. Protein sequence: CASGAPGELFF.

The gene calls are TRBV9 and TRBJ2-3; D perhaps matches TRBD1 (5 bases). The CDR3 is made up of 16 amino acids. Trimming took 4 bases from V and 0 from J, leaving 15 bases between them. Germline V gene data show CDR1 as SGDLS and CDR2 as YYNGEE. The CDR3 DNA follows: TGTGCCAGCAGCACCAGACAGACATCTAGCACAGATACGCAGTATTTT. Protein: CASSTRQTSSTDTQYF.

Of note for this clone: In the same sample, other DNA sequences code for this CDR3. The chain joins TRBV15 to TRBJ1-5; TRBD1 agrees at 7 bases. Germline assignment: CDR1 LNHNV and CDR2 YYDKDF (reference sequence). Losses at the gene ends were 0 bases for V and 4 bases for J; bases not matched to a gene: 0. This CDR3 region has 14 residues. The CDR3 DNA follows: TGTGCCACCAGCAGAGACAGGGGGAATCAGCCCCAGCATTTT. Translation: CATSRDRGNQPQHF.

Only a few counts were recorded for this clone. This chain uses TRBV7-9 with TRBJ2-1; D possibly corresponds to TRBD2 (5 bases). Trimming left V 4 bases short and J 9 bases short, with 10 bases between. This CDR3 comprises 12 residues. From germline, CDR1 is SEHNR and CDR2 FQNEAQ (reference sequence). The CDR3 region has the DNA TGTGCCAGCAGCTGGGCGGGCGCTGAGCAGTTCTTC. This codes for CASSWAGAEQFF. The whole variable domain, filled in from reference TRBV7-9 and TRBJ2-1, reads DTGVSQNPRHKITKRGQNVTFRCDPISEHNRLYWYRQTLGQGPEFLTYFQNEAQLEKSRLLSDRFSAERPKGSFSTLEIQRTEQGDSAMYLCASSWAGAEQFFGPGTRLTVL.

This chain uses TRBV5-4 with TRBJ1-2, with 8 bases fitting TRBD1. The CDR3 length is 15 residues. Per germline, CDR1 SGHNT and CDR2 YYREEE (reference sequence). V lost 0 bases and J lost 3; bases outside the gene matches: 4. CDR3 residues: CASSLVPQGDYGYTF. The CDR3 DNA follows: TGTGCCAGCAGCTTGGTCCCACAGGGGGACTATGGCTACACCTTC. The full variable domain, with the rest looked up from reference TRBV5-4 and TRBJ1-2, is ETGVTQSPTHLIKTRGQQVTLRCSSQSGHNTVSWYQQALGQGPQFIFQYYREEENGRGNFPPRFSGLQFPNYSSELNVNALELDDSALYLCASSLVPQGDYGYTFGSGTRLTVV.

CDR3 nucleotide sequence: TGTGCCAGCTCACCCCAGGGGAGCGATTCACCCCTCCACTTT. This translates into CASSPQGSDSPLHF. V gene TRBV18 combines with J gene TRBJ1-6; D might be TRBD1 (6 bases). The V and J ends lost 3 bases and 8 bases respectively, with 11 bases between them. Germline CDR1 reads KGHSH; CDR2 reads LQKENI. The CDR3 runs to 14 residues.

This clone has a handful of counts. This rearrangement joins TRBV4-2 to TRBJ2-3; the match to TRBD2 covers 11 bases. The CDR3 is made up of 17 amino acids. V was clipped by 4 bases and J by 4 bases; unmatched bases: 10. Germline CDR1 reads LGHNA; CDR2 reads YNFKEQ. CDR3 bases: TGTGCCAGCAGCCCTGGGGGACTAGCGGCATGGGCAGATACGCAGTATTTT. This translates into CASSPGGLAAWADTQYF.

This chain uses TRBV7-6 with TRBJ1-2; no firm D call. There are 12 residues in the CDR3. The germline V gene encodes CDR1 SGHVS and CDR2 FNYEAQ. The germline V and J ends were trimmed by 5 bases and 5 bases, with 9 bases remaining between them. CDR3 protein: CASSPGLYGYTF. In DNA form, the CDR3 reads TGTGCCAGCAGCCCTGGACTTTATGGCTACACCTTC.

This chain joins TRBV6-1 and TRBJ1-2, with 7 bases fitting TRBD1. Germline CDR1 and CDR2: MNHNS and SASEGT. The CDR3 length is 12 residues. With 6 bases clipped from V and 7 bases from J, the junction kept 5 bases outside the gene matches. This chain's CDR3 is CASRRQGSGYTF. The CDR3 DNA reads TGTGCCAGCAGGAGACAGGGAAGTGGCTACACCTTC.

This chain uses TRBV5-1 with TRBJ1-4; D not certain. CDR3 length equals 14 residues. V gave up 4 bases and J gave up 2 bases, with 9 bases separating them. Per the germline V gene, CDR1 is SGHRS and CDR2 is YFSETQ. The CDR3 reads CASSVTVTNEKLFF. In DNA, the CDR3 is TGCGCCAGCAGCGTTACAGTTACTAATGAAAAACTGTTTTTT.

The chain links TRBV6-5 to TRBJ2-1, with D hard to call. Trimming took off 5 bases at V and 0 bases at J, with 8 bases between the two ends. The CDR3 consists of 14 residues. CDR1 and CDR2 (germline): MNHEY, SVGAGI. CDR3 protein: CASSAPSSYNEQFF. The CDR3, as DNA: TGTGCCAGCAGTGCCCCGAGCTCCTACAATGAGCAGTTCTTC.

V gene TRBV2 combines with J gene TRBJ2-5, with no clear D. The V gene's germline CDR1 is SNHLY and CDR2 FYNNEI. V was clipped by 4 bases and J by 7 bases, with 10 bases between them. This CDR3 contains 12 residues. In DNA, the CDR3 is TGTGCCAGCAGTGGTCAATCAGGGACCCAGTACTTC. It yields the protein CASSGQSGTQYF. The variable domain in full, completed from reference TRBV2 and TRBJ2-5, reads EPEVTQTPSHQVTQMGQEVILRCVPISNHLYFYWYRQILGQKVEFLVSFYNNEISEKSEIFDDQFSVERPDGSNFTLKIRSTKLEDSAMYFCASSGQSGTQYFGPGTRLLVL.

The chain combines TRBV5-1 with TRBJ2-5; TRBD1 aligns across 7 bases. The CDR3 runs 15 residues. After removal of 4 bases from V and 4 bases from J, the junction contained 10 bases not matched to a gene. CDR1 SGHRS and CDR2 YFSETQ come from the germline V gene. CDR3: CASSPEGQPRETQYF. DNA of the CDR3: TGCGCCAGCAGCCCCGAGGGACAGCCCCGAGAGACCCAGTACTTC.

V and J are TRBV2 and TRBJ1-2; D unresolved. The germline V gene has CDR1 SNHLY and CDR2 FYNNEI. This CDR3 has 11 amino acids. The V gene lost 6 bases and the J gene lost 5 bases, with 7 bases spanning the gap. The CDR3 spells CASSSSYGYTF. Here the CDR3 DNA reads TGTGCCAGCAGCTCCTCGTATGGCTACACCTTC.